What follows describes a single T cell receptor beta chain. Its antigen is unknown. The CDR3 consists of 15 residues. Germline loops: CDR1 SEHNR, CDR2 FQNEAQ (reference sequence). V lost 5 bases to trimming and J lost 5 bases; unmatched junction nucleotides: 7. This entry belongs to a study of cytomegalovirus exposure and HLA in healthy donors. Broader study findings: As a later analysis showed, a missense DCLRE1C variant was linked to trimming of TCR beta V- and J-genes. In a later analysis, at a false discovery rate of 0.05, about 17,000 TCR beta sequences matched HLA alleles.

It was with 60 Vbeta and 13 Jbeta primers that the PCR ran. The table came from immunoSEQ multiplex PCR; TCRdb's copy has only in-frame clones and leaves some out. Here the sample spans approximately 190,000 clones, around 85% being singletons. This chain uses TRBV7-9 with TRBJ1-1; 11 positions agree with TRBD1. This receptor was identified in a man over 45 in good health and CMV-seronegative. Sequencing input: PBMCs. CDR3 sequence (DNA): TGTGCCAGCAGCGCGCGGACAGGGGGCGGGACTGAAGCTTTCTTT. The encoded protein is CASSARTGGGTEAFF.